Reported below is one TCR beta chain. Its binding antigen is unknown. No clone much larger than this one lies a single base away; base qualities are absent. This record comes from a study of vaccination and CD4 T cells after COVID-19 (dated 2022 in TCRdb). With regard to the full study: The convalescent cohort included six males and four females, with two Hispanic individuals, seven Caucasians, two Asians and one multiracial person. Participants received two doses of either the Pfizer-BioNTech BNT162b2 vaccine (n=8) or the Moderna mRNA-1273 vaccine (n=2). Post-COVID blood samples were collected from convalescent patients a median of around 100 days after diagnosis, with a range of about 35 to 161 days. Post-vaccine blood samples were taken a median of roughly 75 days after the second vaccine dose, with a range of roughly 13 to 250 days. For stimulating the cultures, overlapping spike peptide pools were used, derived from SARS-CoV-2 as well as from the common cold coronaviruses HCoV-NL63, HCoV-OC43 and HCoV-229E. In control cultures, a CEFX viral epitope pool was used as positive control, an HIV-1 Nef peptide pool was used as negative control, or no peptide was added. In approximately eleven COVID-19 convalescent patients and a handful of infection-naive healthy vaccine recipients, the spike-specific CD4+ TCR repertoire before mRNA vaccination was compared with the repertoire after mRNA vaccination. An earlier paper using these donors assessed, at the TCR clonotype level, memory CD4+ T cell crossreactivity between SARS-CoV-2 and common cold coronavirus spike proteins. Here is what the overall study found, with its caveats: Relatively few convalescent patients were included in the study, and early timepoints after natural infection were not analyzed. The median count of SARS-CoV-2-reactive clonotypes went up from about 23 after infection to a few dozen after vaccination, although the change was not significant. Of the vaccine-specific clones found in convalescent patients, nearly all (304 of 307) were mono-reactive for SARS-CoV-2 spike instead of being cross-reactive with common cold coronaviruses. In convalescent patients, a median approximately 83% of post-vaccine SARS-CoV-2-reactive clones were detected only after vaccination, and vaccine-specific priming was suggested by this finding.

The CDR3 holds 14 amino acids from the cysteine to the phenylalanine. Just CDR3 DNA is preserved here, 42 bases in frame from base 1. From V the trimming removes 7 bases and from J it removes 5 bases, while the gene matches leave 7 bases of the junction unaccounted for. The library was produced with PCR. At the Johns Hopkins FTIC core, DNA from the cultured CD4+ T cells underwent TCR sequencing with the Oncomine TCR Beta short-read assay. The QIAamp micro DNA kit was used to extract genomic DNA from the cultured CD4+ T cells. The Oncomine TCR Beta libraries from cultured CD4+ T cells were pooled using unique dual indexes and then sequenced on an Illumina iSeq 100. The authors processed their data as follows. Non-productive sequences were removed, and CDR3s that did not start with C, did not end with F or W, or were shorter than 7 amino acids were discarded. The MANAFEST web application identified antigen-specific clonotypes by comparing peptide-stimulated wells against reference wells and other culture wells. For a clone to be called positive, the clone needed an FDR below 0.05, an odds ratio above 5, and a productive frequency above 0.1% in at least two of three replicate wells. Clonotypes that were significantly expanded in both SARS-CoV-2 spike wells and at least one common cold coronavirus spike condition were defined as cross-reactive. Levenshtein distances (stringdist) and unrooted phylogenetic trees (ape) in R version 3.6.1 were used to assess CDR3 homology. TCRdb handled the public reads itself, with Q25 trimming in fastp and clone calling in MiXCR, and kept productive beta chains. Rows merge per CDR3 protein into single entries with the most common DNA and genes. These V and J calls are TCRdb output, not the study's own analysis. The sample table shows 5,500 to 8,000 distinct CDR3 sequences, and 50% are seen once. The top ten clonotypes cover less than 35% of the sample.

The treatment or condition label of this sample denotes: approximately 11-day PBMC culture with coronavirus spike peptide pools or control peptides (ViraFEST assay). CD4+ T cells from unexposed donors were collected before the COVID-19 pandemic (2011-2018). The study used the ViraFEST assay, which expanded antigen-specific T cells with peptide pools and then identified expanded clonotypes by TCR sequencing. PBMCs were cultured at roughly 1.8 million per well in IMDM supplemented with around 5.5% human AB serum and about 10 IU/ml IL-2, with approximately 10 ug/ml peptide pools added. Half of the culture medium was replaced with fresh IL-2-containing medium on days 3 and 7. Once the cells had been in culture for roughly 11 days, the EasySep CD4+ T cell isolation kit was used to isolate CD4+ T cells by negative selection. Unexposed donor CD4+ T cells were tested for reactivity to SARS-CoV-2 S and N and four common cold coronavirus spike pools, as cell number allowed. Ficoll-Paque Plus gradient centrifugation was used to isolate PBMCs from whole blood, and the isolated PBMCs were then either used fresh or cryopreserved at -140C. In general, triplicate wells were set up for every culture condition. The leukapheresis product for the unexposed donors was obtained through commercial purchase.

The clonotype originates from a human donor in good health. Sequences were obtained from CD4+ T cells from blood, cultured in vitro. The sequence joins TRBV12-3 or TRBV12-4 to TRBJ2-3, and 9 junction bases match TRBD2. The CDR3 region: CASTLTSGRDTQYF. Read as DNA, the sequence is TGTGCCAGCACCTTGACTAGCGGTCGAGATACGCAGTATTTT.